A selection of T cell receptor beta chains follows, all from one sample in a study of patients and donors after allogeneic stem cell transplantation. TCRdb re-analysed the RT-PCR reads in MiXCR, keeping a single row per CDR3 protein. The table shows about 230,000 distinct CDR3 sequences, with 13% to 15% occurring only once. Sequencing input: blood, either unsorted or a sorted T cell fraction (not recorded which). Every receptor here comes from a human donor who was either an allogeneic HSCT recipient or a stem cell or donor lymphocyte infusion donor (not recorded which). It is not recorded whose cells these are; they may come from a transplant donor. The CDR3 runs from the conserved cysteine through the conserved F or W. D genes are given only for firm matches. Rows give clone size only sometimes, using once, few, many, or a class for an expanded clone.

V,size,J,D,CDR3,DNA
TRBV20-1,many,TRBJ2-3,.,CSAHGGGSDTQYF,TGCAGTGCCCATGGAGGGGGGTCAGATACGCAGTATTTT
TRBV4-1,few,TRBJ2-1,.,CASSQDWSGGGGEQFF,TGCGCCAGCAGCCAAGATTGGAGCGGAGGAGGGGGGGAGCAGTTCTTC
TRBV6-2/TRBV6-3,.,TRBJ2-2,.,CASSRRLGSGELFF,TGTGCCAGCAGCCGCCGACTAGGATCCGGGGAGCTGTTTTTT
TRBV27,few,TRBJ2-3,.,CASSRTFPNFGDTQYF,TGTGCCAGCAGCAGGACTTTCCCGAATTTCGGAGATACGCAGTATTTT
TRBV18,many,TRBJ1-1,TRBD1,CASSYLQGANTEAFF,TGTGCCAGCTCGTACCTACAGGGGGCGAACACTGAAGCTTTCTTT
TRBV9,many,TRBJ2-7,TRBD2,CASSTGTSGSYEQYF,TGTGCCAGCAGCACCGGGACTAGCGGCTCCTACGAGCAGTACTTC
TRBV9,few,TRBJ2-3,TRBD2,CASSTRTSPTDTQYF,TGTGCCAGCAGCACCCGGACTAGCCCCACAGATACGCAGTATTTT
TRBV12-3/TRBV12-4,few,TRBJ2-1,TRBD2,CASSTAGTSVDEQFF,TGTGCCAGCAGTACAGCCGGGACTAGCGTAGATGAGCAGTTCTTC
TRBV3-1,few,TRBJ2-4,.,CASSRSPSSKNIQYF,TGTGCCAGCAGCCGGTCCCCCAGCAGCAAAAACATTCAGTACTTC
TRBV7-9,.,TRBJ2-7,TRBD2,CASSLWAGLNEQYF,TGTGCCAGCAGCTTGTGGGCGGGACTAAACGAGCAGTACTTC
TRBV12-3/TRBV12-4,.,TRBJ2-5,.,CASRPGSKETQYF,TGTGCCAGCAGGCCGGGATCAAAAGAGACCCAGTACTTC
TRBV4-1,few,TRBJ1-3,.,CASSQQGGRRSGNTIYF,TGCGCCAGCAGCCAGCAAGGGGGTCGGAGATCCGGAAACACCATATATTTT